One and the same sample provided the 2 T cell receptor beta chains below, sequenced in a study of CD8 T cells in Susac syndrome. Reverse transcription of roughly 0.5 to 1 ug RNA used random hexamers. TCRdb called the immunoSEQ multiplex PCR reads again in MiXCR, with one record for every CDR3 protein. The sample lists fewer than 95,000 distinct CDR3 sequences, approximately 96% occurring once. The sample taken for sequencing was CD8+ T cells from PBMCs. All receptors come from a human donor with Susac syndrome.

The rearrangement links TRBV30 to TRBJ1-1; unclear D gene. The V gene lost 4 bases and the J gene lost 0 bases, with 9 bases spanning the gap. The CDR3 consists of 13 residues. Germline CDR1 and CDR2: GTSNPN and SVGIG (reference sequence). CDR3 nucleotides: TGTGCCTGGACCGTAGATATGAACACTGAAGCTTTCTTT. It specifies CAWTVDMNTEAFF.

This chain uses TRBV10-3 with TRBJ2-5, with D perhaps matching TRBD1 (6 bases). This CDR3 has 13 amino acids. In germline, CDR1 is ENHRY, CDR2 SYGVKD. The V end lost 2 bases, the J end lost 5 bases, and 9 bases lay between the germline ends. The CDR3 sequence: CAISENREETQYF. For the CDR3, the DNA is TGTGCCATCAGTGAGAACAGGGAGGAGACCCAGTACTTC.